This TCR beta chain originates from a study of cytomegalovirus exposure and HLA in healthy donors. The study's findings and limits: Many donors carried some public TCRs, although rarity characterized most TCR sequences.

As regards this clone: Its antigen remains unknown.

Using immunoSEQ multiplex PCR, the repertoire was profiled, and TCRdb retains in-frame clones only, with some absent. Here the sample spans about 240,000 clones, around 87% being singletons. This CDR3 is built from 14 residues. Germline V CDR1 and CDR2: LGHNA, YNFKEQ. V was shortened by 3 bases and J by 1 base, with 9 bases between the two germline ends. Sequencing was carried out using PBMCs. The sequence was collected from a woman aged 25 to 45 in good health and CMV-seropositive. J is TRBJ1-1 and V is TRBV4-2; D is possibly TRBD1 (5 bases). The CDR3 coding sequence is TGTGCCAGCAGCCAGCGAGACAGGAACACTGAAGCTTTCTTT. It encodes CASSQRDRNTEAFF.